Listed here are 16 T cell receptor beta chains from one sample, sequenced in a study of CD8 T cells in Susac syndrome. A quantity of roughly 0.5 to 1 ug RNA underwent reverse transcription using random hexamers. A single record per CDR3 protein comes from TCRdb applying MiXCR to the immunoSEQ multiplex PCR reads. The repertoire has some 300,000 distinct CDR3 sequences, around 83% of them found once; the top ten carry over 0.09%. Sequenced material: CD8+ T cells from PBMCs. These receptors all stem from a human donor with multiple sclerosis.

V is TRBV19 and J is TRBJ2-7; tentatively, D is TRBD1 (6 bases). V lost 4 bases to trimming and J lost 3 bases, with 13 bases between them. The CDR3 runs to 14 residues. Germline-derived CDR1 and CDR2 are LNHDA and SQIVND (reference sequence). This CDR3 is CASSSPGVFYEQYF. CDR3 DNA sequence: TGTGCCAGTAGTAGTCCAGGGGTGTTCTACGAGCAGTACTTC.

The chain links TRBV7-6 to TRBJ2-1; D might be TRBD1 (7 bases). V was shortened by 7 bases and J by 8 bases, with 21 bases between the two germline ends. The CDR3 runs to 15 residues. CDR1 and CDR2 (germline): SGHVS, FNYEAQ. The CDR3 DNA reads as TGTGCCAGCACCCGGGCGGTAGCAGGGGGGTATGAGCAGTTCTTC. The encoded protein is CASTRAVAGGYEQFF. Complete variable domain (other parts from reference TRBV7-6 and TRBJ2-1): GAGVSQSPRYKVTKRGQDVALRCDPISGHVSLYWYRQALGQGPEFLTYFNYEAQQDKSGLPNDRFSAERPEGSISTLTIQRTEQRDSAMYRCASTRAVAGGYEQFFGPGTRLTVL.

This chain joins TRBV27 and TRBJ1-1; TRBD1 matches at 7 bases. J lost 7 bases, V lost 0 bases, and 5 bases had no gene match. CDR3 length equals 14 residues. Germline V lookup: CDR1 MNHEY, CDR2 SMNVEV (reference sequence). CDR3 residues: CASSLSGGAVEAFF. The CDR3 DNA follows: TGTGCCAGCAGTTTATCAGGGGGCGCCGTTGAAGCTTTCTTT.

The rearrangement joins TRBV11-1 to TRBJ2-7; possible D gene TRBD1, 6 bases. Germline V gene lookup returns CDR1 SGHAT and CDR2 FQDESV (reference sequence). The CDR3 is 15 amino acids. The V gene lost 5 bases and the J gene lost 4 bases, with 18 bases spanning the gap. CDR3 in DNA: TGTGCCAGCAGCCTCGGACAGAGCCCCCTATACGAGCAGTACTTC. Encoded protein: CASSLGQSPLYEQYF.

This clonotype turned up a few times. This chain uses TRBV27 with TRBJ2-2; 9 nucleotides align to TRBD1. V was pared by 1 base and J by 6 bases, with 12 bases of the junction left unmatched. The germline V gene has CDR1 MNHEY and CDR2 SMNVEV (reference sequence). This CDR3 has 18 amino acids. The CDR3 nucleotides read TGTGCCAGCAGTTTATTACAATCCGGGACAGGGTTAGCCGGGGAGCTGTTTTTT. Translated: CASSLLQSGTGLAGELFF.

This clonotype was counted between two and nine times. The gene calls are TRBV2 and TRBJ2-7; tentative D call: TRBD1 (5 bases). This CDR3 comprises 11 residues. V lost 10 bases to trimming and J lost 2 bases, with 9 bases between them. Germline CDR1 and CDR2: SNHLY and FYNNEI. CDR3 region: CATRETYEQYF. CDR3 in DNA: TGTGCCACCAGGGAAACCTACGAGCAGTACTTC.

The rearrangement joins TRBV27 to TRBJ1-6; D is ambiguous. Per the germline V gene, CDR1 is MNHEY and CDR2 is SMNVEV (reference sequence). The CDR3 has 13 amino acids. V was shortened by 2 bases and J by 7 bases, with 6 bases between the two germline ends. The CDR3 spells CASSLQWNSPLHF. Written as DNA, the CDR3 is TGTGCCAGCAGTTTACAATGGAATTCACCCCTCCACTTT.

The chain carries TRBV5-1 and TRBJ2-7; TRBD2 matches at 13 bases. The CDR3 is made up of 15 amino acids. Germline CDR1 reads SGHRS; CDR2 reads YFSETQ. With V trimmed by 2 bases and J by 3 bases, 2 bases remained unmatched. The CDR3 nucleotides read TGCGCCAGCAGCTTACTAGCGGGAGGGAGCTACGAGCAGTACTTC. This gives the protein CASSLLAGGSYEQYF.

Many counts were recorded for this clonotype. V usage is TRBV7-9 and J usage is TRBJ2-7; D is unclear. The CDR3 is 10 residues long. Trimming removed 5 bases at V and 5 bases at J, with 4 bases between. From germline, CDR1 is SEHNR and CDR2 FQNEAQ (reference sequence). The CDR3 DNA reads TGTGCCAGCAGCCCTAACGAGCAGTACTTC. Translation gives CASSPNEQYF. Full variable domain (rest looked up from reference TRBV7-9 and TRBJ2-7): DTGVSQNPRHKITKRGQNVTFRCDPISEHNRLYWYRQTLGQGPEFLTYFQNEAQLEKSRLLSDRFSAERPKGSFSTLEIQRTEQGDSAMYLCASSPNEQYFGPGTRLTVT.

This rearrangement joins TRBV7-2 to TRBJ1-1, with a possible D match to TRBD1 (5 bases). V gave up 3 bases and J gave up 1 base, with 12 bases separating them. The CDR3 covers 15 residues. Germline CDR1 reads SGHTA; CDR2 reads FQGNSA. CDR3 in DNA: TGTGCCAGCAGCTTGCGGGGCAGGGAGAACACTGAAGCTTTCTTT. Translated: CASSLRGRENTEAFF.

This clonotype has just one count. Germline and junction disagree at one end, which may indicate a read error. DNA of the CDR3: TGCACCAGCAGCCAAGACGGACAGGGGGTCTCCGAGCAGTACTTC. Translating gives CTSSQDGQGVSEQYF. This chain links TRBV4-1 with TRBJ2-7, with 10 bases identical to TRBD1. Germline CDR1 is MGHRA and CDR2 is YSYEKL. The length of the CDR3 is 15 residues.

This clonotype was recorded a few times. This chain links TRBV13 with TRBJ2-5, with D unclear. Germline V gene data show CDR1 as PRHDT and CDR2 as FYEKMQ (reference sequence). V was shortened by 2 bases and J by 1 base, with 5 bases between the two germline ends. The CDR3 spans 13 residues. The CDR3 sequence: CASSLQRQETQYF. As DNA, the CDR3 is TGTGCCAGCAGCTTACAGCGCCAAGAGACCCAGTACTTC.

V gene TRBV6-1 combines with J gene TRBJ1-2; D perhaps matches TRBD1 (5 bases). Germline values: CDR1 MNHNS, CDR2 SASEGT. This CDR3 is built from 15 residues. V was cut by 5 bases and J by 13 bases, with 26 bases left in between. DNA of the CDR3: TGTGCCAGCAGTCAAGGTTCCCGGGACTTTATCCTGCTCACCTTC. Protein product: CASSQGSRDFILLTF.

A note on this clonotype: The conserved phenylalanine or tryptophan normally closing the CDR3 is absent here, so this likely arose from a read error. CDR3 DNA: TGTGCCAGCAGCGTAGGCGGGGATAGCTCCTACGAGCAGTACCTC. It specifies CASSVGGDSSYEQYL. The chain joins TRBV9 to TRBJ2-7, with D perhaps matching TRBD2 (6 bases). Trimming stripped 0 bases from V and 0 bases from J, with 10 bases between. Germline loops: CDR1 SGDLS, CDR2 YYNGEE. The CDR3 runs to 15 residues.

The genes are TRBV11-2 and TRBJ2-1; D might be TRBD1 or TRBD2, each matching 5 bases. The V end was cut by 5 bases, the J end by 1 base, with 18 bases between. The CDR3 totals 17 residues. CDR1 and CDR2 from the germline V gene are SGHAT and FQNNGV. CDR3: CASSPHHGGLSYNEQFF. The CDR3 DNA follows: TGTGCCAGCAGCCCACATCATGGGGGTCTATCCTACAATGAGCAGTTCTTC.

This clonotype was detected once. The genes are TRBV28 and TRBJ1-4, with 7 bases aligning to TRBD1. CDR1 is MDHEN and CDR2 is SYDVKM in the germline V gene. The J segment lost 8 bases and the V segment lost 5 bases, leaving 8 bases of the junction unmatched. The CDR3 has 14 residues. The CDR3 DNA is TGTGCCAGCAGTCGATACAGGGGAGGGGAAAAACTGTTTTTT. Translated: CASSRYRGGEKLFF.